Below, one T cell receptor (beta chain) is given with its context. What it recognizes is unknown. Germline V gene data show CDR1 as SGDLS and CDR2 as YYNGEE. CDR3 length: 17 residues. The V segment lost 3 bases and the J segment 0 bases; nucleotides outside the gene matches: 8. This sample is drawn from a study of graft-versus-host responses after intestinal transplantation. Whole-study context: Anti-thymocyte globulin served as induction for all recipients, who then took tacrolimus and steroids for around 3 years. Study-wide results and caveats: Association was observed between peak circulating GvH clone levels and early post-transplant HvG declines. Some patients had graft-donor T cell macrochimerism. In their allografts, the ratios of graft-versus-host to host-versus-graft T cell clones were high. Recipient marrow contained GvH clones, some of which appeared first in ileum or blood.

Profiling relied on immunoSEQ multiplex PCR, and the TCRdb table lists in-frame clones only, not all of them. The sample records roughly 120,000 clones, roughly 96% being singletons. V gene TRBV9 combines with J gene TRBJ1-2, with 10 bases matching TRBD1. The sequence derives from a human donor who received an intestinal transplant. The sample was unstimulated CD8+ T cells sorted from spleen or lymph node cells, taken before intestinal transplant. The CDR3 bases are TGTGCCAGCAGCGGATCCGGGACAGGGGATTCTAACTATGGCTACACCTTC. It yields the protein CASSGSGTGDSNYGYTF.